The next 16 T cell receptor beta chains were all read from a single sample in a study of radiotherapy plus CTLA-4 blockade in lung cancer. Here immunoSEQ multiplex PCR was the method, and the copy in TCRdb shows in-frame clones only, minus some. The sample carries some 94,000 clones, approximately 80% recorded once. The specimen comprised peripheral blood, sampled from a patient treated with radiotherapy plus ipilimumab. Source of these receptors: a human donor with non-small cell lung cancer that progressed on radiotherapy plus ipilimumab.

The chain joins TRBV12-5 to TRBJ1-5, with TRBD1 identical over 7 bases. Germline V gives CDR1 LGHNT, CDR2 FRNRAP. Trimming at V came to 6 bases and at J to 5 bases, leaving 10 bases not matched to a gene. The CDR3 extends over 15 amino acids. CDR3 DNA sequence: TGTGCTAGTGGCCCTGGGAGGGGGCTACATCAGCCCCAGCATTTT. Encoded protein: CASGPGRGLHQPQHF.

The chain combines TRBV21-1 with TRBJ2-5; the table's D call of TRBD2 was not tested on the DNA. TRBV21-1 is classified as a pseudogene. The CDR3 has 16 residues. The CDR3 here is CASSKFGGRAWETQYF. CDR3 sequence (DNA): TGTGCCAGCAGCAAATTTGGCGGGAGGGCGTGGGAGACCCAGTACTTC.

This chain uses TRBV2 with TRBJ2-1, with D unresolved. Trimming took off 6 bases at V and 8 bases at J, with 11 bases between the two ends. CDR3 length: 12 residues. The germline gives CDR1 SNHLY, CDR2 FYNNEI. The CDR3 loop reads CASRGTDHEQFF. CDR3 nucleotide sequence: TGTGCCAGCAGGGGTACTGACCATGAGCAGTTCTTC.

This chain connects TRBV5-8 to TRBJ2-2; maybe TRBD2 (7 bases). The V gene's germline CDR1 is SGHTS and CDR2 YDEGEE. V gave up 1 base and J gave up 4 bases, with 11 bases separating them. The CDR3 loop spans 15 amino acids. Here the CDR3 reads CASSLQRGGTGELFF. DNA of the CDR3: TGTGCCAGCAGCTTGCAGAGGGGGGGCACCGGGGAGCTGTTTTTT.

The V and J genes are TRBV27 and TRBJ2-3; 8 nucleotides line up with TRBD2. The germline V gene has CDR1 MNHEY and CDR2 SMNVEV (reference sequence). Unmatched junction bases numbered 10, after V lost 0 bases and J lost 5 bases. The CDR3 extends over 17 amino acids. CDR3 sequence: CASSLSYTAGVGDTQYF. DNA of the CDR3: TGTGCCAGCAGTTTATCGTATACAGCGGGAGTGGGAGATACGCAGTATTTT.

The chain joins TRBV28 to TRBJ2-3; possibly TRBD2 for D (6 bases). Trimming stripped 5 bases from V and 0 bases from J, with 12 bases between. Germline CDR1 MDHEN, CDR2 SYDVKM. This CDR3 is 15 amino acids long. As DNA, the CDR3 is TGTGCCAGCAGTGTTAGCGGTGCTAGCACAGATACGCAGTATTTT. It codes for CASSVSGASTDTQYF. Filled out from reference TRBV28 and TRBJ2-3, the complete variable domain reads DVKVTQSSRYLVKRTGEKVFLECVQDMDHENMFWYRQDPGLGLRLIYFSYDVKMKEKGDIPEGYSVSREKKERFSLILESASTNQTSMYLCASSVSGASTDTQYFGPGTRLTVL.

The chain joins TRBV7-9 to TRBJ1-1, with 7 positions matching TRBD1. Germline-derived CDR1 and CDR2 are SEHNR and FQNEAQ (reference sequence). The CDR3 is 13 amino acids. V gave up 6 bases and J gave up 8 bases; unmatched junction bases: 9. As DNA, the CDR3 is TGTGCCAGCAGTTCAGGACAGGTAGGGGAAGCTTTCTTT. Its protein is CASSSGQVGEAFF.

The chain joins TRBV18 to TRBJ2-3; 9 bases match TRBD2. Germline V gene data show CDR1 as KGHSH and CDR2 as LQKENI. This CDR3 comprises 17 residues. J gave up 2 bases and V 2 bases, and 8 bases lay outside the gene matches. CDR3 amino acids: CASSPKLAGGYTDTQYF. The CDR3 DNA reads TGTGCCAGCTCACCAAAGTTGGCGGGAGGGTACACAGATACGCAGTATTTT.

The rearrangement links TRBV14 to TRBJ2-1, with 10 positions matching TRBD2. The CDR3 has 16 residues. Trimming cost V 0 bases and J 3 bases; bases outside gene matches: 2. Germline V gene sequence: CDR1 SGHDN, CDR2 FVKESK. The CDR3 region has the DNA TGTGCCAGCAGCCAAGAACTAGCGGGATTCTACAATGAGCAGTTCTTC. Encoded protein: CASSQELAGFYNEQFF. The full variable domain, with the rest looked up from reference TRBV14 and TRBJ2-1, is EAGVTQFPSHSVIEKGQTVTLRCDPISGHDNLYWYRRVMGKEIKFLLHFVKESKQDESGMPNNRFLAERTGGTYSTLKVQPAELEDSGVYFCASSQELAGFYNEQFFGPGTRLTVL.

This chain uses TRBV7-9 with TRBJ2-1, with TRBD1 as a possible D gene (6 bases). The CDR3 sequence is 15 residues long. Germline CDR1 and CDR2: SEHNR and FQNEAQ (reference sequence). The V and J ends lost 2 bases and 3 bases respectively, with 11 bases between them. The CDR3 protein is CASSLTTGFYNEQFF. DNA of the CDR3: TGTGCCAGCAGCTTAACTACAGGGTTCTACAATGAGCAGTTCTTC.

The chain joins TRBV19 to TRBJ1-2, with unresolved D. Trimming left V 5 bases short and J 0 bases short, with 10 bases between. The CDR3 has 14 residues. Germline CDR1 reads LNHDA; CDR2 reads SQIVND (reference sequence). The DNA of the CDR3 is TGTGCCAGTAGTGCCACAGCTTCTAACTATGGCTACACCTTC. It translates to CASSATASNYGYTF.

The chain links TRBV7-3 to TRBJ2-1, with 7 bases lining up with TRBD2. Germline V gene sequence: CDR1 SGHTA, CDR2 FQGTGA. The CDR3 consists of 16 residues. Trimming at V came to 6 bases and at J to 3 bases, leaving 11 bases not matched to a gene. The CDR3 DNA reads TGTGCCAGCAGTTTAGCGGGTAGTGGTGTCTACAATGAGCAGTTCTTC. Encoded protein: CASSLAGSGVYNEQFF. The entire variable domain, with the rest obtained from reference TRBV7-3 and TRBJ2-1, is as follows: GAGVSQTPSNKVTEKGKYVELRCDPISGHTALYWYRQSLGQGPEFLIYFQGTGAADDSGLPNDRFFAVRPEGSVSTLKIQRTERGDSAVYLCASSLAGSGVYNEQFFGPGTRLTVL.

The rearrangement joins TRBV30 to TRBJ1-2; D is unclear. V gave up 3 bases and J gave up 2 bases, with 7 bases separating them. CDR1 is GTSNPN, CDR2 SVGIG, per germline (reference sequence). The CDR3 has 12 amino acids. The CDR3 nucleotides read TGTGCCTGGAGAGGACGGAACTATGGCTACACCTTC. It is translated as CAWRGRNYGYTF.

The chain combines TRBV28 with TRBJ2-3; D perhaps matches TRBD2 (5 bases). V shed 9 bases and J shed 1 base, with 20 bases lying between them. The CDR3 has 16 amino acids. Germline values: CDR1 MDHEN, CDR2 SYDVKM. CDR3 coding DNA: TGTGCCAGTTCAGAAGTCGGTGGGAGTCGCACAGATACGCAGTATTTT. Residues: CASSEVGGSRTDTQYF.

The chain couples TRBV2 to TRBJ2-5; a weak D match, TRBD1 (6 bases). Trimming removed 4 bases from V and 3 bases from J, with 36 bases in between. Per the germline V gene, CDR1 is SNHLY and CDR2 is FYNNEI. This CDR3 is 22 amino acids long. The CDR3 bases are TGTGCCAGCAGTGTGAGGACAGCCCCTAAGAACAGATATCTTAGGTTAAAAGAGACCCAGTACTTC. It translates to CASSVRTAPKNRYLRLKETQYF. Drawing the rest from reference TRBV2 and TRBJ2-5, the complete variable domain is EPEVTQTPSHQVTQMGQEVILRCVPISNHLYFYWYRQILGQKVEFLVSFYNNEISEKSEIFDDQFSVERPDGSNFTLKIRSTKLEDSAMYFCASSVRTAPKNRYLRLKETQYFGPGTRLLVL.

V usage is TRBV30 and J usage is TRBJ2-3; D gene uncertain. From germline, CDR1 is GTSNPN and CDR2 SVGIG (reference sequence). V was clipped by 0 bases and J by 2 bases, with 9 bases between them. This CDR3 contains 14 residues. In nucleotides, the CDR3 is TGTGCCTGGAGTGTAAATCGGAACACAGATACGCAGTATTTT. The encoded protein is CAWSVNRNTDTQYF. Drawing the rest from reference TRBV30 and TRBJ2-3, the complete variable domain is SQTIHQWPATLVQPVGSPLSLECTVEGTSNPNLYWYRQAAGRGLQLLFYSVGIGQISSEVPQNLSASRPQDRQFILSSKKLLLSDSGFYLCAWSVNRNTDTQYFGPGTRLTVL.